This TCR beta chain was retrieved from a study of blood T cell repertoires in COVID-19. Background on the study: Samples representing acute and convalescent COVID-19 were sourced from the United States, Italy and Spain. T cells, B-cell-depleted T cells, or PBMCs supplied cDNA or gDNA.

The CDR3 has 13 residues. Germline V gives CDR1 LNHNV, CDR2 YYDKDF (reference sequence). Trimming took off 6 bases at V and 4 bases at J, with 10 bases between the two ends. The cohort comprised adults aged about 18 to 90 years residing in some 24 US areas. Per the authors' pipeline: Reference gene primer amplification gave nucleated cell count estimates. The table came from immunoSEQ multiplex PCR; TCRdb's copy has only in-frame clones and leaves some out. The DNA gave D and trimming, while V, J and clone size come from that table. The sample has under 500,000 clones; 70% to 90% are singletons. The sequenced material came from PBMCs or T cells enriched from blood (not recorded which). The chain combines TRBV15 with TRBJ1-5, with D tentatively TRBD1 (5 bases). The clonotype was recovered from a woman between 18 and 30 years old with acute COVID-19. CDR3: CATSGATNQPQHF. DNA of the CDR3: TGTGCCACCAGTGGGGCGACGAATCAGCCCCAGCATTTT.